These 12 T cell receptor beta chains originate from one sample sequenced in a study of T-cell memory formation after mild COVID-19 (dated by TCRdb to the early 2020s). The library was made by 5' RACE. The data were produced on an Illumina NovaSeq 6000. TCRdb passed the public sequencing reads through fastp at Q25 and MiXCR, retaining productive beta sequences. Here each entry gathers all rows of one CDR3 protein and keeps the most common genes and DNA. Counted in this sample were roughly 370,000 distinct CDR3 sequences; about 17% of them appeared once. The ten largest make up around a fifth of the sample. The sample consisted of PBMCs or a T cell subset sorted from them (not recorded which). Source of these receptors: a man between 18 and 35 years old who had mild COVID-19 (a few samples of this study predate the infection). The sample titles of this study are shuffled in the database, so cell type and time point are left out; the donor was told from shared clones.

This chain links TRBV11-2 with TRBJ2-3; a weak D match, TRBD1 (5 bases). This CDR3 has 17 residues. Germline V gene data show CDR1 as SGHAT and CDR2 as FQNNGV. V lost 1 base, J lost 6 bases, and 20 bases lay in between. CDR3 protein: CASSLVQGPMVADTQYF. CDR3 in DNA: TGTGCCAGCAGCTTAGTCCAGGGCCCTATGGTGGCGGATACGCAGTATTTT.

This clonotype showed up just a few times. The chain combines TRBV27 with TRBJ1-1, with TRBD1 identical over 7 bases. Germline CDR1 MNHEY, CDR2 SMNVEV (reference sequence). V lost 5 bases, J lost 4 bases, and 13 bases stayed unmatched. The CDR3 length is 16 residues. CDR3 in amino acids: CASSPDFGDSRTEAFF. CDR3 DNA sequence: TGTGCCAGCAGTCCCGATTTTGGGGACAGTCGCACTGAAGCTTTCTTT.

This chain connects TRBV28 to TRBJ2-3; D may be TRBD1 or TRBD2 (5 bases each). Trimming took off 5 bases at V and 0 bases at J, with 18 bases between the two ends. CDR3 length: 17 amino acids. The germline V gene has CDR1 MDHEN and CDR2 SYDVKM. CDR3 region: CASSQMIRGTSTDTQYF. CDR3 DNA sequence: TGTGCCAGCAGTCAAATGATACGGGGCACTAGCACAGATACGCAGTATTTT.

In its sample, this clonotype was seen a few times. The chain carries TRBV6-2 or TRBV6-3 and TRBJ2-7; 12 nucleotides align to TRBD2. This CDR3 region has 13 residues. V dropped 4 bases and J dropped 6; count of bases not matched to a gene: 1. CDR1 and CDR2 (germline): MNHEY, SVGEGT. The CDR3 coding sequence is TGTGCCAGCAGTTCGGGACTAGCGGGCGAGCAGTACGTC. Amino acids: CASSSGLAGEQYV.

The CDR3 DNA is TGTGCCAGCAGCTTGTGGGGTGACGGCACTGAAGCTTTCTTT. Translation gives CASSLWGDGTEAFF. The rearrangement uses TRBV5-4 and TRBJ1-1, with D uncertain. V lost 1 base, J lost 4 bases, and 11 bases lay in between. The CDR3 length is 14 residues. Germline CDR1 reads SGHNT; CDR2 reads YYREEE (reference sequence). The full variable domain, rest sourced from reference TRBV5-4 and TRBJ1-1, is ETGVTQSPTHLIKTRGQQVTLRCSSQSGHNTVSWYQQALGQGPQFIFQYYREEENGRGNFPPRFSGLQFPNYSSELNVNALELDDSALYLCASSLWGDGTEAFFGQGTRLTVV.

J is TRBJ2-3 and V is TRBV7-9; 7 nucleotides agree with TRBD1. The CDR3 has 16 amino acids. V shed 5 bases and J 4 bases; nucleotides not matched to a gene: 12. Germline lookup yields CDR1 SEHNR and CDR2 FQNEAQ (reference sequence). The DNA for the CDR3 is TGTGCCAGCAGCGGGCCTACAGGGGAAGGGGCAGATACGCAGTATTTT. Its translation is CASSGPTGEGADTQYF.

V gene TRBV19 combines with J gene TRBJ1-1, with a possible D match to TRBD1 (6 bases). Germline V gene sequence: CDR1 LNHDA, CDR2 SQIVND (reference sequence). V was shortened by 4 bases and J by 3 bases, with 12 bases between the two germline ends. The CDR3 runs 14 residues. The CDR3 loop is CASSNRQEHTEAFF. In DNA form, the CDR3 reads TGTGCCAGTAGTAACCGACAGGAGCACACTGAAGCTTTCTTT.

The chain is built from TRBV28 and TRBJ2-2; 9 bases map to TRBD1. J gave up 5 bases and V 5 bases, and 21 bases lay outside the gene matches. CDR1 and CDR2 (germline): MDHEN, SYDVKM. The CDR3 contains 20 residues. In DNA form, the CDR3 reads TGTGCCAGCAGTCCACCGAAAAAGGACAGGGGACATATGGGAACCGGGGAGCTGTTTTTT. Protein product: CASSPPKKDRGHMGTGELFF.

This clonotype has more than one count but fewer than ten. This rearrangement joins TRBV12-3 or TRBV12-4 to TRBJ2-1; 8 positions match TRBD1. The trim removed 6 bases at V and 9 bases at J, leaving 16 bases unmatched. The CDR3 consists of 16 residues. CDR3 sequence reads: CASSQDRVNYFGEQFF. CDR3 coding DNA: TGTGCCAGCAGCCAGGACAGGGTGAATTATTTTGGTGAGCAGTTCTTC.

This clonotype was counted between two and nine times. The rearrangement uses TRBV5-1 and TRBJ2-7; D remains ambiguous. The ends were cut back, 0 bases at V and 2 bases at J, with 3 bases in the middle. The CDR3 loop spans 12 amino acids. Germline V gene sequence: CDR1 SGHRS, CDR2 YFSETQ. CDR3 protein: CASSLVAYEQYF. CDR3 coding DNA: TGCGCCAGCAGCTTGGTCGCCTACGAGCAGTACTTC.

This clonotype was observed a few times. The chain uses TRBV12-3 or TRBV12-4 and TRBJ1-6, with 7 nucleotides matching TRBD1. This CDR3 spans 14 amino acids. The junction had 2 bases not matched to a gene; V was cut back by 5 bases and J by 4 bases. CDR3 residues: CASSPGQYNSPLHF. In DNA form, the CDR3 reads TGTGCCAGCAGTCCGGGACAGTATAATTCACCCCTCCACTTT.

This clonotype was counted only a few times. The CDR3 sequence is CASSQGQGETEQYF. Written as DNA, the CDR3 is TGCGCCAGCAGCCAAGGACAGGGGGAGACCGAGCAGTACTTC. The V and J genes are TRBV4-1 and TRBJ2-7; 9 nucleotides align to TRBD1. V lost 1 base, J lost 6 bases, and 4 bases stayed unmatched. Germline assignment: CDR1 MGHRA and CDR2 YSYEKL. The CDR3 has 14 residues.